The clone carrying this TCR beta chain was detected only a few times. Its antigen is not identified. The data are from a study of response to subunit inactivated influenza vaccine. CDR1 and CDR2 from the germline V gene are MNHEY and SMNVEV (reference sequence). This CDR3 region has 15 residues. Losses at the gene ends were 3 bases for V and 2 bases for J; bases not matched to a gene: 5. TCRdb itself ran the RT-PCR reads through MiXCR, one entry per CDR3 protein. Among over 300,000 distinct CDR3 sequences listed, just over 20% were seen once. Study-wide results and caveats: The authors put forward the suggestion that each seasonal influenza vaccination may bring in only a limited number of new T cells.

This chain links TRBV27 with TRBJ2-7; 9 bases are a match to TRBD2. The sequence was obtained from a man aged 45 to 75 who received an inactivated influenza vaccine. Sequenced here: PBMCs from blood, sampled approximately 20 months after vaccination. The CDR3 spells CASSFGSSGAYEQYF. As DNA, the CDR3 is TGTGCCAGCAGTTTTGGTTCTAGCGGGGCCTACGAGCAGTACTTC.